These 2 T cell receptor beta chains were sequenced from one sample in a study of OX40 agonist ivuxolimab in advanced cancers. Profiling relied on immunoSEQ multiplex PCR, and the TCRdb table lists in-frame clones only, not all of them. The data show around 39,000 clones, 70% to 85% seen once. The sequencing here drew on CD4+ or CD8+ T cells sorted from blood, taken in a trial of the OX40 agonist ivuxolimab. Receptors originate from an adult with an advanced solid tumor such as melanoma, head and neck, liver or kidney cancer.

This clone is medium-sized within its sample. CDR3 coding DNA: TGTGCCAGCAGCCTACAGCCCTCCGGGGAGACCCAGTACTTC. It specifies CASSLQPSGETQYF. The chain has TRBV7-2 and TRBJ2-5; the D is unclear. Trimming removed 5 bases at V and 5 bases at J, with 15 bases between. Per germline, CDR1 SGHTA and CDR2 FQGNSA. The CDR3 has 14 amino acids.

The rearrangement uses TRBV19 and TRBJ2-7; maybe TRBD1 (6 bases). Per germline, CDR1 LNHDA and CDR2 SQIVND (reference sequence). V lost 2 bases to trimming and J lost 3 bases, with 11 bases between them. The CDR3 is 14 amino acids. CDR3 region: CASSINDRIYEQYF. Here the CDR3 DNA reads TGTGCCAGTAGTATAAATGACAGGATCTACGAGCAGTACTTC.